This T cell receptor (beta chain) came from a study of cytomegalovirus exposure and HLA in healthy donors. The study ran its PCR with 60 Vbeta and 13 Jbeta primers. The protocol was immunoSEQ multiplex PCR, while the TCRdb copy is restricted to in-frame clones and leaves out a portion. Of around 190,000 clones detected, around 75% appear once; the ten largest clones hold approximately 2.9%. Trimming at V came to 2 bases and at J to 5 bases, leaving 5 bases not matched to a gene. CDR3 length: 14 residues. Germline CDR1 reads MNHEY; CDR2 reads SMNVEV (reference sequence). The chain is built from TRBV27 and TRBJ2-5, with TRBD2 matching 7 bases. This receptor was obtained from a female donor in good health and CMV-seronegative. Sequencing was done on a sample of PBMCs. CDR3 amino acids: CASSLVGRGETQYF. The CDR3 bases are TGTGCCAGCAGTTTAGTAGGGCGGGGGGAGACCCAGTACTTC.